This TCR beta chain was recorded in a study of T cells in Graves' hyperthyroidism and ophthalmopathy. Template material for amplifying TCR beta CDR3 regions consisted of RNA transcripts. A set of HTBI primers served as the primers for a first-round RT-PCR of the TCR CDR3. TCRdb independently ran MiXCR on the multiplex PCR reads; one entry per CDR3 protein. The sample contains under 650,000 distinct CDR3 sequences, around 15% of which appear only once. The CDR3 is 15 residues long. Germline CDR1 reads SGHTS; CDR2 reads YDEGEE. The ends were cut back, 0 bases at V and 2 bases at J, with 10 bases in the middle. This clonotype was seen a handful of times.

The TCR comes from a woman aged 25-40 years with Graves' hyperthyroidism. V is TRBV5-8 and J is TRBJ2-3; no clear D. The sequenced material came from blood. The CDR3 sequence: CASSLGLDPTDTQYF. As DNA, the CDR3 is TGTGCCAGCAGCTTGGGACTGGACCCCACAGATACGCAGTATTTT.